A single sample gave rise to the 14 T cell receptor beta chains below, sequenced in a study of T-cell memory formation after mild COVID-19. TCRdb re-called the 5' RACE reads through MiXCR, storing one row per CDR3 protein. The sample shows 350,000 to 450,000 distinct CDR3 sequences, 20% to 25% of them seen only once. The sequenced sample was PBMCs or a T cell subset sorted from them (not recorded which). These receptors were collected from an adult woman who had mild COVID-19 (a few samples of this study predate the infection). Cell type and time point are not known.

This clonotype showed up just a few times. This rearrangement joins TRBV5-4 to TRBJ2-3; 8 positions match TRBD2. V dropped 4 bases and J dropped 0; count of bases not matched to a gene: 10. The CDR3 is 17 amino acids. CDR1 and CDR2 from the germline V gene are SGHNT and YYREEE (reference sequence). CDR3 region: CASSPYLGGASTDTQYF. The CDR3 DNA is TGTGCCAGCAGCCCGTACCTCGGGGGGGCGAGCACAGATACGCAGTATTTT.

This clonotype turned up a few times. The chain is built from TRBV12-3 or TRBV12-4 and TRBJ1-1; TRBD1 matches at 7 bases. There are 19 residues in the CDR3. V was clipped by 6 bases and J by 3 bases; unmatched bases: 22. This chain's CDR3 is CASRRGGPNPKREHTEAFF. CDR3 DNA sequence: TGTGCCAGCAGGCGAGGGGGCCCAAACCCGAAAAGGGAACACACTGAAGCTTTCTTT.

This clonotype was seen only a few times. The chain carries TRBV11-2 and TRBJ2-7; the D is unclear. Germline CDR1 is SGHAT and CDR2 is FQNNGV. V lost 5 bases and J 2 bases, leaving 13 bases between the germline ends. The CDR3 length is 14 residues. In nucleotides, the CDR3 is TGTGCCAGCAGCCGCCTGACCAGACCCTACGAGCAGTACTTC. Translating gives CASSRLTRPYEQYF.

The rearrangement joins TRBV7-3 to TRBJ2-1, with a tentative D call TRBD2 (5 bases). The CDR3 totals 15 residues. The V gene lost 4 bases and the J gene lost 6 bases, with 16 bases spanning the gap. Germline V gene sequence: CDR1 SGHTA, CDR2 FQGTGA. The chain's CDR3 is CASSSAGVASNEQFF. The CDR3 DNA reads as TGTGCCAGCAGCTCCGCGGGCGTGGCCTCCAATGAGCAGTTCTTC.

The chain is built from TRBV4-1 and TRBJ2-7; 9 bases are shared with TRBD1. CDR3 size: 14 residues. Unmatched junction bases numbered 7, after V lost 1 base and J lost 9 bases. Germline lookup yields CDR1 MGHRA and CDR2 YSYEKL. The chain's CDR3 is CASSQGQGVTVQYF. CDR3 nucleotides: TGCGCCAGCAGCCAAGGACAGGGGGTAACGGTGCAGTACTTC.

This clonotype was seen a few times. The chain has TRBV9 and TRBJ2-7; D perhaps matches TRBD1 (7 bases). The germline CDR1 and CDR2 sequences are SGDLS and YYNGEE. This CDR3 is 15 amino acids long. Deletions cut 0 bases from V and 1 base from J, with 11 bases between. CDR3 sequence: CASSVGGTASYEQYF. CDR3 sequence (DNA): TGTGCCAGCAGCGTAGGCGGGACAGCATCCTACGAGCAGTACTTC.

J is TRBJ1-1 and V is TRBV7-9, with D possibly matching TRBD1 (5 bases). Germline V lookup: CDR1 SEHNR, CDR2 FQNEAQ (reference sequence). Trimming stripped 1 base from V and 2 bases from J, with 14 bases between. This CDR3 comprises 16 residues. The CDR3 loop reads CASSLGGGTGNTEAFF. The CDR3 bases are TGTGCCAGCAGCTTAGGGGGAGGGACGGGTAACACTGAAGCTTTCTTT.

A few counts support this clonotype. The chain recombines TRBV7-9 with TRBJ1-1, with a possible D match to TRBD1 (5 bases). Trimming removed 4 bases at V and 4 bases at J, with 16 bases between. The CDR3 extends over 15 amino acids. CDR1 is SEHNR, CDR2 FQNEAQ, per germline (reference sequence). DNA of the CDR3: TGTGCCAGCAGCTCAAGAACGGGGGTGGGCACTGAAGCTTTCTTT. Its protein product is CASSSRTGVGTEAFF.

The chain recombines TRBV3-1 with TRBJ2-3, with 10 bases that match TRBD2. The junction had 4 bases not matched to a gene; V was cut back by 4 bases and J by 0 bases. Germline V CDR1 and CDR2: LGHDT, YNNKEL (reference sequence). CDR3 length equals 16 residues. CDR3 nucleotides: TGTGCCAGCAGCCGCGCGGGACTAGCGAGCACAGATACGCAGTATTTT. This encodes CASSRAGLASTDTQYF.

J is TRBJ2-5 and V is TRBV11-3; weak D call: TRBD1 (5 bases). The germline CDR1 and CDR2 sequences are SGHNT and YENEEA. This CDR3 region has 14 residues. V was cut by 1 base and J by 7 bases, with 13 bases left in between. CDR3 bases: TGTGCCAGCAGCTTAGCGTGGAACCAGGGGACCCAGTACTTC. This sequence encodes CASSLAWNQGTQYF.

In its sample, this clonotype was seen a few times. The CDR3 DNA is TGCGCCAGCAGCCAAGCATATACGACTAGCGGGAGGACTAGCACAGATACGCAGTATTTT. It is translated as CASSQAYTTSGRTSTDTQYF. V and J are TRBV4-1 and TRBJ2-3, with 13 nucleotides matching TRBD2. The CDR3 has 20 amino acids. Germline loops: CDR1 MGHRA, CDR2 YSYEKL. Trimming removed 1 base from V and 0 bases from J; junction bases left unmatched: 10.

The chain links TRBV24-1 to TRBJ2-2; D is ambiguous. The V gene lost 3 bases and the J gene lost 2 bases, with 9 bases spanning the gap. Germline CDR1 is KGHDR and CDR2 is SFDVKD. The CDR3 is made up of 15 amino acids. The CDR3 region is CATSDRNPNTGELFF. CDR3 DNA sequence: TGTGCCACCAGTGATCGAAACCCTAACACCGGGGAGCTGTTTTTT.

This clonotype was detected a few times. The chain employs TRBV29-1 and TRBJ2-7; no reliable D call. The CDR3 is made up of 12 amino acids. Per germline, CDR1 SQVTM and CDR2 ANQGSEA. V was clipped by 0 bases and J by 7 bases, with 10 bases between them. The CDR3 DNA reads TGCAGCGTTGAAGAGACCCGGACGGAGCAGTACTTC. Residues: CSVEETRTEQYF.

The sample holds a few counts of this clonotype. The rearrangement links TRBV4-2 to TRBJ2-5, with D perhaps given as TRBD1 or TRBD2 (5 bases each). CDR1 and CDR2 (germline): LGHNA, YNFKEQ. Trimming took 0 bases from V and 6 from J, leaving 14 bases between them. The CDR3 has 15 amino acids. The CDR3 DNA sequence: TGTGCCAGCAGCCAAGAAGTCGGGGCCCGTCAGACCCAGTACTTC. Protein: CASSQEVGARQTQYF.